This T cell receptor beta chain is drawn from a study of blood T cell repertoires in COVID-19 (dated by TCRdb to between 2020 and 2021). Background for the entire study: Samples covering the acute and convalescent phases of COVID-19 were provided by collaborators in the United States, Italy and Spain. The samples were drawn from the first 160 participants of the ongoing ImmuneRACE study and from more than 1,000 subjects provided by 6 global collaborators. The prospective study material was composed of cDNA or gDNA derived from T cells, B-cell-depleted T cells, or PBMCs. The repertoires were made available in a free public database intended to serve as a resource for research on the immune response to SARS-CoV-2. A de-identified subject ID, COVID-19 status, age in years and sex were almost always included in the sample metadata. HLA class I and class II types, where available, came from metadata supplied by the sample provider rather than from assay-based typing. Subjects who had been exposed to COVID-19, were actively infected with it, or had recovered from it provided the deeply sampled blood TCRbeta repertoires that made up the dataset.

Participants in the prospective study were aged roughly 18 to 95 years, lived in more than 20 United States geographic areas, and enrolled through a virtual design. In the prospective study, cohorts were assigned on the basis of participant-reported clinical history obtained from a screening survey and a study questionnaire. Recovered participants in ImmuneRACE Cohort 3 were defined as having two consecutive negative NP/OP PCR tests, clearance from a healthcare professional, or resolution of symptoms. Each participant in the prospective study had whole blood, serum and a nasopharyngeal or oropharyngeal swab collected by mobile phlebotomists. Additional blood draws and questionnaires over an approximately two-month period could optionally be provided by prospective study participants. Before DNA extraction, blood samples from the prospective study were shipped at room temperature or frozen. Beyond this particular receptor, the publication reports: The amount of clinical and demographic metadata varied by source and participant and was provided uncurated.

TCRbeta CDR3 regions were amplified from genomic DNA using the immunoSEQ Assay, a bias-controlled multiplex PCR. As for the original processing: The number of nucleated cells in each sample was estimated from the amplification of reference gene primers within the assay. To quantify the absolute abundance of each unique TCRbeta CDR3 rearrangement, sequence reads were collapsed and filtered. For each sample, productive Simpson clonality was calculated as the square root of Simpson's diversity index across productive rearrangements. Imported from immuneACCESS, the table was reduced by TCRdb to in-frame sequences with V and J called. These copies leave out some clones; in studies compared against another copy, an unresolved V gene accounts for under half, and the cause of the remainder is not known. V, J and clone size derive from that table, while D and trimming were established from the DNA sequence. This sample has a few hundred thousand clones in its table, and about 90% of those were observed once. The ten most abundant clones make up 2.5% to 3.5% of the sample.

A word on this clone: The clone's antigen remains unknown. Base quality data are lacking; no much larger clone is found one base away.

CDR3 length: 13 amino acids, cysteine to phenylalanine. Only the CDR3 portion is preserved as DNA: 39 bases, with reading frame beginning at the first base. V lost 0 bases and J lost 5 bases; the stretch between them is 8 bases long. The germline V gene encodes CDR1 SGHRS and CDR2 YFSETQ. The chain joins TRBV5-1 to TRBJ1-1; the D gene is unclear. Sequencing was done on a sample of PBMCs or T cells enriched from blood (not recorded which). This TCR came from a woman aged 25-40 years who had recovered from COVID-19. The CDR3 sequence is CASSLEPRTEAFF. The nucleotide sequence is given as TGCGCCAGCAGCTTGGAACCTCGGACTGAAGCTTTCTTT.